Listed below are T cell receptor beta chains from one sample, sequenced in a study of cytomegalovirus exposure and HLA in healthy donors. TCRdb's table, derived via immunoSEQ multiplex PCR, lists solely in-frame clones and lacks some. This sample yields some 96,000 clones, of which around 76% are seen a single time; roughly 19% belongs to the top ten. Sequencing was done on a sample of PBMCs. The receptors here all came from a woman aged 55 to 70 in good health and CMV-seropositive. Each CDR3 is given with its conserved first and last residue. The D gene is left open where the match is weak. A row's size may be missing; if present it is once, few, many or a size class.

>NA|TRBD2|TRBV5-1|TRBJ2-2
CASSREGGTGELFF
TGCGCCAGCAGCCGGGAGGGAGGTACCGGGGAGCTGTTTTTT
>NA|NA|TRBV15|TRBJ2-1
CATTTGGRNEQFF
TGTGCCACCACGACCGGGGGGCGAAATGAGCAGTTCTTC
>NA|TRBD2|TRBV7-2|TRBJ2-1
CASSPSRGSSHEQFF
TGTGCCAGCAGCCCCAGTCGCGGGAGTAGCCATGAGCAGTTCTTC
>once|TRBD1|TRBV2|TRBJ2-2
CASSDRGRDTGELFF
TGTGCCAGCAGTGACAGGGGGCGCGACACCGGGGAGCTGTTTTTT
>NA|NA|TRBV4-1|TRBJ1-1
CASSQVGGNTEAFF
TGCGCCAGCAGCCAAGTCGGGGGGAACACTGAAGCTTTCTTT
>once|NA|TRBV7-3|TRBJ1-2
CASSSSGRRAGYYGYTF
TGTGCCAGCAGCTCCTCCGGGCGCAGGGCTGGCTACTATGGCTACACCTTC
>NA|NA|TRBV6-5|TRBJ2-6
CASSLDNSGANVLTF
TGTGCCAGCAGTTTGGACAACTCTGGGGCCAACGTCCTGACTTTC
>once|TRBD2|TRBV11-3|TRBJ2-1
CASSLNSGSYNEQFF
TGTGCCAGCAGCTTAAATAGCGGGAGCTACAATGAGCAGTTCTTC
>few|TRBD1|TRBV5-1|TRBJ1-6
CASSLGGQLSPLHF
TGCGCCAGCAGCTTAGGGGGCCAATTATCACCCCTCCACTTT
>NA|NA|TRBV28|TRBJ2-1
CASRTPTRSAVNEQFF
TGTGCCAGCAGAACCCCGACTAGAAGTGCCGTCAATGAGCAGTTCTTC
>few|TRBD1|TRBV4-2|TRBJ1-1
CASSQGQGGGTEAFF
TGTGCCAGCAGCCAAGGGCAGGGGGGCGGAACTGAAGCTTTCTTT
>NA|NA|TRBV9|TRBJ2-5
CASSVGHYQEAQYF
TGTGCCAGCAGCGTTGGACACTACCAAGAGGCCCAGTACTTC
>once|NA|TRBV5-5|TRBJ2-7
CASSLGGGSGGGWQYF
TGTGCCAGCAGCTTGGGAGGGGGATCGGGGGGAGGTTGGCAGTACTTC
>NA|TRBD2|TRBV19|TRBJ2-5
CASSPGLAGARETQYF
TGTGCCAGTAGTCCGGGACTAGCGGGAGCCCGGGAGACCCAGTACTTC
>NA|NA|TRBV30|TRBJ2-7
CACSGGNYEQYF
TGTGCCTGTTCTGGGGGGAACTACGAGCAGTACTTC
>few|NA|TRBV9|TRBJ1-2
CASSVDASLAYGYTF
TGTGCCAGCAGCGTAGATGCCAGTTTGGCTTATGGCTACACCTTC
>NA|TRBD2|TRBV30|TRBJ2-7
CAWSGGSHEQYF
TGTGCCTGGAGCGGGGGGTCCCACGAGCAGTACTTC
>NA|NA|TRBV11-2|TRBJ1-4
CASSLPGLFATNEKLFF
TGTGCCAGCAGCTTACCAGGGTTATTCGCAACTAATGAAAAACTGTTTTTT
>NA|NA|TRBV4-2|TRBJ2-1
CASSPAGGYNEQFF
TGTGCCAGCAGCCCCGCCGGCGGCTACAATGAGCAGTTCTTC
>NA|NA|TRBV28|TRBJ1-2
CATVSNRGGYTF
TGTGCCACCGTTTCTAATCGCGGTGGCTACACCTTC
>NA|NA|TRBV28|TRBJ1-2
CASSISDSSYGYTF
TGTGCCAGCAGTATCTCAGACAGTAGCTATGGCTACACCTTC
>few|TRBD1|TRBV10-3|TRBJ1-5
CAIRGQGSNQPQHF
TGTGCCATCAGGGGACAGGGAAGCAATCAGCCCCAGCATTTT
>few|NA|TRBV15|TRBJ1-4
CATSRVYGGNEKLFF
TGTGCCACCAGCAGAGTGTATGGCGGTAATGAAAAACTGTTTTTT
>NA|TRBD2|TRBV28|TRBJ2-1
CASRQGLAGGEQFF
TGTGCCAGCCGGCAGGGACTAGCGGGAGGTGAGCAGTTCTTC
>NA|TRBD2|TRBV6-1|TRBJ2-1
CASSEIAGGPGEQFF
TGTGCCAGCAGTGAGATAGCGGGAGGGCCGGGTGAGCAGTTCTTC
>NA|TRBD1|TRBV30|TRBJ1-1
CAWSKRRQGLEAFF
TGTGCCTGGAGCAAAAGGAGACAGGGCCTTGAAGCTTTCTTT
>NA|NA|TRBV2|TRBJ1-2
CASRRLPYGYTF
TGTGCCAGCCGCAGACTCCCTTATGGCTACACCTTC
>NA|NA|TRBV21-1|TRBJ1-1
CATLEGTDLNTEAFF
TGTGCCACCCTCGAGGGGACAGACCTGAACACTGAAGCTTTCTTT
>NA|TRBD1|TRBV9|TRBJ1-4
CASSTGDRNEKLFF
TGTGCCAGCAGCACCGGGGACAGAAATGAAAAACTGTTTTTT
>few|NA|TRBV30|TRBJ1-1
CAWSATGGIEAFF
TGTGCCTGGAGTGCCACAGGTGGGATTGAAGCTTTCTTT
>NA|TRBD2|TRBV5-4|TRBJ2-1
CASSPGLAGPTLYNEQFF
TGTGCCAGCAGCCCGGGACTAGCGGGTCCTACCTTATACAATGAGCAGTTCTTC
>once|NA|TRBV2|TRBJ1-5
CASSANTNQPQHF
TGTGCCAGCAGTGCTAATACGAATCAGCCCCAGCATTTT